What follows are 18 T cell receptor beta chains derived from one specimen sequenced in a study of blood T cell repertoires in COVID-19. Assay used: immunoSEQ multiplex PCR; TCRdb lists only in-frame clones, some missing. The repertoire includes 150,000 to 200,000 clones, 82% of them detected once, and approximately 21% sits in the top ten. The sample taken for sequencing was peripheral blood. Receptors were obtained from a woman over 75 with acute or convalescent COVID-19.

The V and J genes are TRBV19 and TRBJ2-3; D is unclear. V was cut by 4 bases and J by 6 bases, with 14 bases left in between. CDR3 length: 14 amino acids. Germline loops: CDR1 LNHDA, CDR2 SQIVND (reference sequence). The CDR3 loop reads CASSSLDLLDTQYF. The CDR3 nucleotides read TGTGCCAGTAGTAGCCTCGACTTGCTCGATACGCAGTATTTT.

The rearrangement joins TRBV11-2 to TRBJ1-4; weak D call: TRBD1 (6 bases). Germline lookup yields CDR1 SGHAT and CDR2 FQNNGV. This CDR3 spans 16 amino acids. The V and J ends lost 3 bases and 8 bases respectively, with 19 bases between them. The CDR3 nucleotides read TGTGCCAGCAGCTTGGGGTTCGGGACATTGAGCGAAAAACTGTTTTTT. Its translation: CASSLGFGTLSEKLFF.

V is TRBV3-1 (or the pseudogene TRBV3-2) and J is TRBJ1-4, with TRBD1 as a possible D gene (6 bases). The CDR3 consists of 15 residues. Trimming pared 5 bases from V and 2 bases from J, leaving 12 bases between. Per the germline V gene, CDR1 is LGHDT and CDR2 is YNNKEL (reference sequence). CDR3 residues: CASSLTGITNEKLFF. Here the CDR3 DNA reads TGTGCCAGCAGCTTAACAGGGATCACTAATGAAAAACTGTTTTTT.

The chain joins TRBV7-2 to TRBJ2-7; 10 bases match TRBD2. The CDR3 runs 12 residues. Germline CDR1 is SGHTA and CDR2 is FQGNSA. Losses at the gene ends were 3 bases for V and 7 bases for J; bases not matched to a gene: 0. CDR3 nucleotide sequence: TGTGCCAGCAGCTTTAGCGGGAGGGAGCAGTACTTC. Encoded protein: CASSFSGREQYF.

This sequence joins TRBV7-2 and TRBJ2-3; 10 nucleotides line up with TRBD2. Germline loops: CDR1 SGHTA, CDR2 FQGNSA. Losses at the gene ends were 3 bases for V and 0 bases for J; bases not matched to a gene: 9. CDR3 size: 18 residues. The CDR3 loop reads CASSFRAGLAESTDTQYF. The CDR3 region has the DNA TGTGCCAGCAGCTTCCGAGCCGGACTAGCGGAAAGCACAGATACGCAGTATTTT.

CDR3 bases: TGCGCCAGCAGCGCCCCCGGGCGGGGCACTGAAGCTTTCTTT. This gives the protein CASSAPGRGTEAFF. V usage is TRBV5-1 and J usage is TRBJ1-1; D uncertain. CDR3 length: 14 amino acids. Germline-derived CDR1 and CDR2 are SGHRS and YFSETQ. Trimming cost V 4 bases and J 4 bases, with 14 bases left between them.

CDR3 DNA sequence: TGTGCCAGCAGTATCCGGGATCGGGGGGTTATGGACTATGGCTACACCTTC. This translates into CASSIRDRGVMDYGYTF. This sequence joins TRBV9 and TRBJ1-2; tentative D call: TRBD1 (5 bases). The CDR3 covers 17 residues. V gave up 5 bases and J gave up 3 bases, with 23 bases separating them. Germline CDR1 reads SGDLS; CDR2 reads YYNGEE. Using reference TRBV9 and TRBJ1-2 for the parts outside the CDR3, the full variable domain is DSGVTQTPKHLITATGQRVTLRCSPRSGDLSVYWYQQSLDQGLQFLIQYYNGEERAKGNILERFSAQQFPDLHSELNLSSLELGDSALYFCASSIRDRGVMDYGYTFGSGTRLTVV.

The chain recombines TRBV9 with TRBJ2-3; TRBD2 agrees at 12 bases. Losses at the gene ends were 4 bases for V and 6 bases for J; bases not matched to a gene: 3. Germline V gives CDR1 SGDLS, CDR2 YYNGEE. This CDR3 spans 14 amino acids. CDR3 in amino acids: CASSSSGRGDTQYF. Written as DNA, the CDR3 is TGTGCCAGCAGCTCTAGCGGGAGGGGGGATACGCAGTATTTT.

The chain recombines TRBV6-5 with TRBJ2-5, with TRBD1 matching 9 bases. CDR1 MNHEY and CDR2 SVGAGI come from the germline V gene. The junction had 5 bases not matched to a gene; V was cut back by 4 bases and J by 5 bases. The CDR3 loop spans 14 amino acids. CDR3 protein: CASSLRQGVETQYF. In DNA, the CDR3 is TGTGCCAGCAGTTTGCGACAGGGGGTGGAGACCCAGTACTTC.

The V gene is TRBV7-6, the J gene TRBJ2-1; 8 positions match TRBD2. The CDR3 loop spans 14 amino acids. The V gene's germline CDR1 is SGHVS and CDR2 FNYEAQ. Trimming removed 6 bases from V and 7 bases from J; junction bases left unmatched: 8. The CDR3 protein is CASSYTGGGNEQFF. As DNA, the CDR3 is TGTGCCAGCAGTTACACGGGAGGGGGAAATGAGCAGTTCTTC.

This chain connects TRBV11-2 to TRBJ1-1, with 7 bases identical to TRBD1. V trimming: 6 bases; J trimming: 7 bases; junction bases outside the gene matches: 11. This CDR3 is 14 amino acids long. The germline gives CDR1 SGHAT, CDR2 FQNNGV. CDR3 sequence (DNA): TGTGCCAGCAGATCCGTCAGGGGGAGATTTGAAGCTTTCTTT. It yields the protein CASRSVRGRFEAFF. Complete variable domain (other parts from reference TRBV11-2 and TRBJ1-1): EAGVAQSPRYKIIEKRQSVAFWCNPISGHATLYWYQQILGQGPKLLIQFQNNGVVDDSQLPKDRFSAERLKGVDSTLKIQPAKLEDSAVYLCASRSVRGRFEAFFGQGTRLTVV.

The chain carries TRBV3-1 (or the pseudogene TRBV3-2) and TRBJ1-6, with no clear D. Germline V gives CDR1 LGHDT, CDR2 YNNKEL (reference sequence). CDR3 length: 13 residues. V was trimmed by 1 base and J by 10 bases, leaving 8 bases between them. The CDR3 sequence is CASSQGLESPLHF. CDR3 nucleotides: TGTGCCAGCAGCCAAGGGCTAGAGTCACCCCTCCACTTT.

The rearrangement uses TRBV7-9 and TRBJ1-1, with TRBD1 as a possible D gene (6 bases). Trimming left V 5 bases short and J 1 base short, with 11 bases between. The germline V gene encodes CDR1 SEHNR and CDR2 FQNEAQ (reference sequence). The CDR3 has 14 residues. The CDR3 loop reads CASSPQGSNTEAFF. CDR3 sequence (DNA): TGTGCCAGCAGCCCACAGGGATCGAACACTGAAGCTTTCTTT.

This clone was detected a few times. The V gene is TRBV2, the J gene TRBJ2-7; the D gene is possibly TRBD1 (5 bases). CDR1 SNHLY and CDR2 FYNNEI come from the germline V gene. V lost 0 bases and J lost 6, with 12 bases in between. CDR3 length equals 14 residues. The CDR3 bases are TGTGCCAGCAGTGAAGCTTCCAGGGTCCCCGAGCAGTACTTC. Protein sequence: CASSEASRVPEQYF.

The J gene is TRBJ1-2, the V gene TRBV29-1; D gene unclear. V lost 3 bases to trimming and J lost 9 bases, with 11 bases between them. The CDR3 extends over 11 amino acids. From germline, CDR1 is SQVTM and CDR2 ANQGSEA. CDR3 DNA sequence: TGCAGCGTTGATCGTCGGGGTAGCTACACCTTC. Amino acid sequence: CSVDRRGSYTF.

The rearrangement uses TRBV27 and TRBJ2-1, with TRBD2 matching 7 bases. The CDR3 covers 16 residues. V lost 0 bases and J lost 2; bases outside the gene matches: 4. Germline CDR1 reads MNHEY; CDR2 reads SMNVEV (reference sequence). In DNA form, the CDR3 reads TGTGCCAGCAGTTTATCTGGCGGGAGAGCCTACAATGAGCAGTTCTTC. This codes for CASSLSGGRAYNEQFF.

The rearrangement joins TRBV6-5 to TRBJ1-2; D not certain. CDR1 is MNHEY, CDR2 SVGAGI, per germline. Trimming left V 2 bases short and J 0 bases short, with 4 bases between. The CDR3 runs 13 residues. The CDR3 DNA is TGTGCCAGCAGTTACGTCTCTAACTATGGCTACACCTTC. Its translation: CASSYVSNYGYTF.

As to this clone: This sample includes further DNA sequences coding for the same CDR3. The rearrangement joins TRBV5-4 to TRBJ2-1, with 9 bases fitting TRBD1. The V gene end was trimmed by 4 bases and the J gene end by 4 bases; junction bases not matched to a gene: 3. Germline CDR1 and CDR2: SGHNT and YYREEE (reference sequence). CDR3 length: 14 amino acids. CDR3 in DNA: TGTGCCAGCAGCGCCGGGACAGGGTACAATGAGCAGTTCTTC. Protein product: CASSAGTGYNEQFF. Combining the CDR3 with reference TRBV5-4 and TRBJ2-1 gives the whole variable domain ETGVTQSPTHLIKTRGQQVTLRCSSQSGHNTVSWYQQALGQGPQFIFQYYREEENGRGNFPPRFSGLQFPNYSSELNVNALELDDSALYLCASSAGTGYNEQFFGPGTRLTVL.